This TCR beta chain was captured by sequencing in a study of T cell responses to AZD1222 COVID-19 vaccine. Study results and caveats: Nearly half of spike-specific TCRs reportedly target unmutated variant regions. Only six or seven AZD1222 recipients were seropositive at baseline. The sample set comprised mostly white British donors with more females, and clonal diversity was possibly underestimated. Repertoires were obtained solely post-peak T cell response.

Turning to this clone: Its antigen is unidentified.

Using immunoSEQ multiplex PCR, the repertoire was profiled, and TCRdb retains in-frame clones only, with some absent. The table lists almost 50,000 clones, roughly 80% of them singletons. The material was peripheral blood, obtained on day 0 of MenACWY control vaccination. The clonotype originates from an adult in good health.

The CDR3 DNA is TGTGCCAGCAGTTTAAACACCCTTGAGTACGAGCAGTACTTC. Translating gives CASSLNTLEYEQYF. The chain is built from TRBV28 and TRBJ2-7; D remains ambiguous. Per germline, CDR1 MDHEN and CDR2 SYDVKM. The CDR3 runs to 14 residues. Trimming stripped 2 bases from V and 4 bases from J, with 12 bases between. Combining the CDR3 with reference TRBV28 and TRBJ2-7 gives the whole variable domain DVKVTQSSRYLVKRTGEKVFLECVQDMDHENMFWYRQDPGLGLRLIYFSYDVKMKEKGDIPEGYSVSREKKERFSLILESASTNQTSMYLCASSLNTLEYEQYFGPGTRLTVT.